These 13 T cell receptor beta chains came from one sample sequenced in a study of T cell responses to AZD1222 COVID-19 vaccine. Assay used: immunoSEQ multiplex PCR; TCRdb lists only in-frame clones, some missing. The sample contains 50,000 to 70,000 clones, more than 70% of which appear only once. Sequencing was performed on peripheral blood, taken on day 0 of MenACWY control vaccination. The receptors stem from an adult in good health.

This CDR3 is CASSFDSTKQYF. The DNA of the CDR3 is TGCGCCAGCAGCTTCGACAGCACCAAGCAGTACTTC. The chain couples TRBV5-1 to TRBJ2-7; D might be TRBD1 (5 bases). The V end was cut by 2 bases, the J end by 8 bases, with 11 bases between. Germline V gives CDR1 SGHRS, CDR2 YFSETQ. The CDR3 has 12 residues.

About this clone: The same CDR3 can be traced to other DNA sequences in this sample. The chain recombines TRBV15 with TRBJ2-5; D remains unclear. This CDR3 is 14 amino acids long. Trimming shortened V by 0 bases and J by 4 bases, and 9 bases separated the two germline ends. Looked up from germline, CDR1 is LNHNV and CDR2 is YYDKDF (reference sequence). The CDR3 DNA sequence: TGTGCCACCAGCAGAGACCGGGCAGGAGAGACCCAGTACTTC. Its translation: CATSRDRAGETQYF.

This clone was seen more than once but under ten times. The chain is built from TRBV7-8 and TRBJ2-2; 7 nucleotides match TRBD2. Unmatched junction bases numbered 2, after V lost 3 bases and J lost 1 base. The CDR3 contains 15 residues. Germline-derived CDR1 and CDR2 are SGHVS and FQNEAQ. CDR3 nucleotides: TGTGCCAGCAGCTTTGGGAGGGGGAACACCGGGGAGCTGTTTTTT. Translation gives CASSFGRGNTGELFF. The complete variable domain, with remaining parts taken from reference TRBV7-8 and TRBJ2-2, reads GAGVSQSPRYKVAKRGQDVALRCDPISGHVSLFWYQQALGQGPEFLTYFQNEAQLDKSGLPSDRFFAERPEGSVSTLKIQRTQQEDSAVYLCASSFGRGNTGELFFGEGSRLTVL.

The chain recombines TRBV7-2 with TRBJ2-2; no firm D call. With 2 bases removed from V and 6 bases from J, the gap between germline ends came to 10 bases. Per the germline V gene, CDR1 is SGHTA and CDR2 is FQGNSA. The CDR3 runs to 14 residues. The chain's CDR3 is CASSLNSPPGELFF. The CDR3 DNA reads TGTGCCAGCAGCTTAAATAGTCCGCCCGGGGAGCTGTTTTTT.

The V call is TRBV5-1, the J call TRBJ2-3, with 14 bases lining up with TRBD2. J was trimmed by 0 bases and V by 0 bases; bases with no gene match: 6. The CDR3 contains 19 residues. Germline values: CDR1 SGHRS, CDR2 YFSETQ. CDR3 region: CASSLARLAGGPSTDTQYF. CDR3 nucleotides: TGCGCCAGCAGCTTGGCCCGACTAGCGGGAGGGCCTAGCACAGATACGCAGTATTTT.

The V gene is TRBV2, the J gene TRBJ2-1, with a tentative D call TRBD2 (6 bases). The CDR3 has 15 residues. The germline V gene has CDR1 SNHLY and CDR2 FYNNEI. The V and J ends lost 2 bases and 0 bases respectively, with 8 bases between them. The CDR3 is CASSERGTSYNEQFF. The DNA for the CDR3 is TGTGCCAGCAGTGAACGCGGGACCTCCTACAATGAGCAGTTCTTC. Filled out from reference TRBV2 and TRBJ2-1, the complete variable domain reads EPEVTQTPSHQVTQMGQEVILRCVPISNHLYFYWYRQILGQKVEFLVSFYNNEISEKSEIFDDQFSVERPDGSNFTLKIRSTKLEDSAMYFCASSERGTSYNEQFFGPGTRLTVL.

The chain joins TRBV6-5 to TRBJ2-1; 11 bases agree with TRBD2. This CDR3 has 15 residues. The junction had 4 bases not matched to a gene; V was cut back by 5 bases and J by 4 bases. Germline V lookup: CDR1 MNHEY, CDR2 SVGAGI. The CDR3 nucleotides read TGTGCCAGCAGTCAACTAGCGGGAGTGTACAATGAGCAGTTCTTC. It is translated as CASSQLAGVYNEQFF.

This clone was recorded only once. This CDR3 is CASSYGLYNEQFF. For the CDR3, the DNA is TGTGCCAGCAGTTATGGCCTTTACAATGAGCAGTTCTTC. V gene TRBV6-5 combines with J gene TRBJ2-1; D is undetermined. V lost 3 bases and J lost 4, with 7 bases in between. The CDR3 has 13 residues. The germline CDR1 and CDR2 sequences are MNHEY and SVGAGI.

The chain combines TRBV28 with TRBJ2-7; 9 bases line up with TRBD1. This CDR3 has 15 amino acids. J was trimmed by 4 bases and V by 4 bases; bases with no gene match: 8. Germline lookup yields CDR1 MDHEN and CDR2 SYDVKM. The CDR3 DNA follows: TGTGCCAGCAGTTCGACAGGGGGGCGTCGGTACGAGCAGTACTTC. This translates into CASSSTGGRRYEQYF.

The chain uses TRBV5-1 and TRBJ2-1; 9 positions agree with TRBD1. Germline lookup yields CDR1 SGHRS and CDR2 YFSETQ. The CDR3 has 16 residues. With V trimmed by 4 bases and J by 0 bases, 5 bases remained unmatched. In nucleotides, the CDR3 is TGCGCCAGCAGCCGGACAGGGGATAGCTCCTACAATGAGCAGTTCTTC. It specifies CASSRTGDSSYNEQFF.

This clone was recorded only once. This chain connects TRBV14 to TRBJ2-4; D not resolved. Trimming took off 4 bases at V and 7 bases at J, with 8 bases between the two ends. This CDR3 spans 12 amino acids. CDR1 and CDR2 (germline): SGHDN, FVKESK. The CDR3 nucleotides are TGTGCCAGCAGCCGATTGGGGAACATTCAGTACTTC. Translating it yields CASSRLGNIQYF.

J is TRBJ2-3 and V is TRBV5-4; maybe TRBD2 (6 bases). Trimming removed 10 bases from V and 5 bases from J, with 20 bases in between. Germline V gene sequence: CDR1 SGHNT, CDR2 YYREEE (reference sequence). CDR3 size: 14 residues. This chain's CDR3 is CAHTMRLGEDTQYF. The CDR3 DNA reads TGTGCCCATACTATGAGACTAGGGGAAGATACGCAGTATTTT.

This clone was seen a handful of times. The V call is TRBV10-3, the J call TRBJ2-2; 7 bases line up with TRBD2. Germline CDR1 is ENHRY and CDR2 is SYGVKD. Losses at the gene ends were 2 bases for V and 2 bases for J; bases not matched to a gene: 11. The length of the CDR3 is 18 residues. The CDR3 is CAISENSGQLLNTGELFF. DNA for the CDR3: TGTGCCATCAGTGAGAATAGCGGGCAACTTCTTAACACCGGGGAGCTGTTTTTT.